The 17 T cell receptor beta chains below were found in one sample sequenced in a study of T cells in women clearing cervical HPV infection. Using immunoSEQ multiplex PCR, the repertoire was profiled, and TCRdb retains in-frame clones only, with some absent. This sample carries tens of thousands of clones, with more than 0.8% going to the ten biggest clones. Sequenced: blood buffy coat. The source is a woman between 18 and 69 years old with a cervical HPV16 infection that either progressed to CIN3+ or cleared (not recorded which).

The CDR3 loop is CASSESPYQETQYF. Partial CDR3 DNA: TGTGCCAGCAGTGAAAGCCCGTACCAAGAGACC. This chain links TRBV2 with TRBJ2-5, with D hard to call. The read terminates 3 residues ahead of where the CDR3 ends, so the germline J gene completes it. Trimming took 2 bases from V and 0 from J, leaving 7 bases between them. This CDR3 comprises 14 residues. CDR1 and CDR2 (germline): SNHLY, FYNNEI. Looking up the rest from reference TRBV2 and TRBJ2-5 gives the full variable domain: EPEVTQTPSHQVTQMGQEVILRCVPISNHLYFYWYRQILGQKVEFLVSFYNNEISEKSEIFDDQFSVERPDGSNFTLKIRSTKLEDSAMYFCASSESPYQETQYFGPGTRLLVL.

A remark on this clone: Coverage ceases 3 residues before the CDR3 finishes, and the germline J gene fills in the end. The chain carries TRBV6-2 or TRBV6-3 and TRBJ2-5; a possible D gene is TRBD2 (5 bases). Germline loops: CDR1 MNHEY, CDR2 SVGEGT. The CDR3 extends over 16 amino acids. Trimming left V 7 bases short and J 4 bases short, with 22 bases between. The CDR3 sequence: CASTERPTTPPETQYF. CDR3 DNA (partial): TGTGCCAGCACCGAAAGGCCGACTACACCCCCAGAGACC.

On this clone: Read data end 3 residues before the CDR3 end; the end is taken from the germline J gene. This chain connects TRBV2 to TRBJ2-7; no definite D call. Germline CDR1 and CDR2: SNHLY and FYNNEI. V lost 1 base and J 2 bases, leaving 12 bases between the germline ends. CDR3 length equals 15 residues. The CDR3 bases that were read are TGTGCCAGCAGTGAAGGGCAGTCCTTCACCTACGAG. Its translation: CASSEGQSFTYE. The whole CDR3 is CASSEGQSFTYEQYF.

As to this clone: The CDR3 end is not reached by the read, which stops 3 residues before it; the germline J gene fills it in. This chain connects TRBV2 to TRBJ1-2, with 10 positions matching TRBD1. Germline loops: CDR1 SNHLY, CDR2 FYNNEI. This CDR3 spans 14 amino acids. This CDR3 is CASSIDRGQRGYTF. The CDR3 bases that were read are TGTGCCAGCAGCATCGACAGGGGGCAACGGGGC.

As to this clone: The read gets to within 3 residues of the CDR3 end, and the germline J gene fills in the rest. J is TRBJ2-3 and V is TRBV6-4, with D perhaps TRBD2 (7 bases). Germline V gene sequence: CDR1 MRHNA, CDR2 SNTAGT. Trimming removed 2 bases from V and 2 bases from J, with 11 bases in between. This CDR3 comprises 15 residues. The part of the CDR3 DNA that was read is TGTGCCAGCAGTGACGGGGGGGCCGTCACAGATACG. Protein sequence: CASSDGGAVTDT. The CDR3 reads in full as CASSDGGAVTDTQYF.

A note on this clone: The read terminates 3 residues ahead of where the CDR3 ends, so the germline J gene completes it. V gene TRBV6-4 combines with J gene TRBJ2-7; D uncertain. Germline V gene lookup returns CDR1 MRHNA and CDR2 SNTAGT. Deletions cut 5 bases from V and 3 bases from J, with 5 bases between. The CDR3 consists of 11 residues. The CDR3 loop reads CASSLGYEQYF. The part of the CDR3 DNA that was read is TGTGCCAGCAGTCTCGGCTACGAG.

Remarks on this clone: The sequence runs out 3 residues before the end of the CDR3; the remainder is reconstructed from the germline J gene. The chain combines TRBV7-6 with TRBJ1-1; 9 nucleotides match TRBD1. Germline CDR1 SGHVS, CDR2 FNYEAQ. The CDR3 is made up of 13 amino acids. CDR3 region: CASSLGTGEEAFF. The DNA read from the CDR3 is TGTGCCAGCAGCTTAGGGACAGGGGAGGAA.

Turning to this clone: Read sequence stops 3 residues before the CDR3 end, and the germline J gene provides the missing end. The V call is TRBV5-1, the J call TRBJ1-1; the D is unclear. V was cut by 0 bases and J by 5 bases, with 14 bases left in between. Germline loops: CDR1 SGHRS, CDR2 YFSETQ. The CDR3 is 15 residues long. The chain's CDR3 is CASSLAFGVGTEAFF. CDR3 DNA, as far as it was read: TGCGCCAGCAGCTTGGCCTTCGGGGTAGGGACTGAA. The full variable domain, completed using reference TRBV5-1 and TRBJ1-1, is KAGVTQTPRYLIKTRGQQVTLSCSPISGHRSVSWYQQTPGQGLQFLFEYFSETQRNKGNFPGRFSGRQFSNSRSEMNVSTLELGDSALYLCASSLAFGVGTEAFFGQGTRLTVV.

The CDR3 region is CASSTRTGGLETQYF. Incomplete CDR3 DNA: TGTGCCAGCAGCACTCGAACCGGGGGGCTCGAGACC. The chain links TRBV9 to TRBJ2-5; possible D gene TRBD2, 7 bases. With the read ending 3 residues before the CDR3 end, the germline J gene is used to fill in that end. The length of the CDR3 is 15 residues. Per germline, CDR1 SGDLS and CDR2 YYNGEE. V was pared by 4 bases and J by 5 bases, with 18 bases between.

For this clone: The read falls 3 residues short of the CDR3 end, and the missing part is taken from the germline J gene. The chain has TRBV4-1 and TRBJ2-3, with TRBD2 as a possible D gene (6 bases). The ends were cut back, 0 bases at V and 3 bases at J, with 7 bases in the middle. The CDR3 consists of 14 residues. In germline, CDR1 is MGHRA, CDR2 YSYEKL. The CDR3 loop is CASSQDGGTDTQYF. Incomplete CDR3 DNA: TGCGCCAGCAGCCAAGATGGGGGGACAGATACG.

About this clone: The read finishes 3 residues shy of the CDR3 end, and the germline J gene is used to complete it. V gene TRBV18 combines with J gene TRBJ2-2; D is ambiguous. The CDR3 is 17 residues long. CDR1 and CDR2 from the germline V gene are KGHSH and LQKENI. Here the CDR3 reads CASSPSRVLATNEKLFF. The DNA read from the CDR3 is TGTGCCAGCTCACCATCCAGAGTCCTTGCAACTAATGAAAAG.

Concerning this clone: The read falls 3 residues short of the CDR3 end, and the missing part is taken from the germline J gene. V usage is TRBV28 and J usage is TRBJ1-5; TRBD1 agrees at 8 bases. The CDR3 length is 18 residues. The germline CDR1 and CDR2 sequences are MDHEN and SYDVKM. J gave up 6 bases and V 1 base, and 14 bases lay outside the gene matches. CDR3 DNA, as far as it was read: TGTGCCAGCAGTTTATACTCCGACAGGGGCCGGGCGGGTCAGCCC. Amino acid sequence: CASSLYSDRGRAGQP. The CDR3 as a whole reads CASSLYSDRGRAGQPQHF.

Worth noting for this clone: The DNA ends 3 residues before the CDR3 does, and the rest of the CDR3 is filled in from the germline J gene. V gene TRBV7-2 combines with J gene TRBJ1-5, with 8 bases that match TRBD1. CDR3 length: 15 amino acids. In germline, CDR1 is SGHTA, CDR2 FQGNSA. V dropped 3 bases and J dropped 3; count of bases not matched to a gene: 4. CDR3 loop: CASSFSRGHNQPQHF. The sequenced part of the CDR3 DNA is TGTGCCAGCAGCTTTTCCAGGGGGCACAATCAGCCC.

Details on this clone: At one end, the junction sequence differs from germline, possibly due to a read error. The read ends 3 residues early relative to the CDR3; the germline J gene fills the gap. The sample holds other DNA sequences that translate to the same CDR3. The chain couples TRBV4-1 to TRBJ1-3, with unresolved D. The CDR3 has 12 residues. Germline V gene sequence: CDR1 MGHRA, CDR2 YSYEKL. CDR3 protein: CASSQDLDTIYF. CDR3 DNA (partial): TGCGCCAGCAGCCAAGATTTAGACACA.

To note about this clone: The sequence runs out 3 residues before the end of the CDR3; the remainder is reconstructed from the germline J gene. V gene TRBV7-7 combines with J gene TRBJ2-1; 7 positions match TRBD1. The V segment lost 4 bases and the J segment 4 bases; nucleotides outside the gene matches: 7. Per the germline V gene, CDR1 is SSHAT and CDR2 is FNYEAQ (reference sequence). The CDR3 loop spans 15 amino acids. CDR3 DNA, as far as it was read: TGTGCCAGCAGCTCGGGTCCGACAGGGTACAATGAG. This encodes CASSSGPTGYNE. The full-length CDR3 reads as CASSSGPTGYNEQFF. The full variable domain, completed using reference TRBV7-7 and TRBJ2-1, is GAGVSQSPRYKVTKRGQDVTLRCDPISSHATLYWYQQALGQGPEFLTYFNYEAQPDKSGLPSDRFSAERPEGSISTLTIQRTEQRDSAMYRCASSSGPTGYNEQFFGPGTRLTVL.

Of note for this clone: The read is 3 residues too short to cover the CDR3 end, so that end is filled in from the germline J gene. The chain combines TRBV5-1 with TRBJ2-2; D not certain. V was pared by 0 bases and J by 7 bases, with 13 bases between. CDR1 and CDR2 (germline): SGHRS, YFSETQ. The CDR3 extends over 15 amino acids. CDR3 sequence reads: CASSLATDSGGELFF. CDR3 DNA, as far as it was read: TGCGCCAGCAGCTTGGCCACCGACTCGGGCGGGGAG. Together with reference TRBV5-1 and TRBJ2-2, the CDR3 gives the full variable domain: KAGVTQTPRYLIKTRGQQVTLSCSPISGHRSVSWYQQTPGQGLQFLFEYFSETQRNKGNFPGRFSGRQFSNSRSEMNVSTLELGDSALYLCASSLATDSGGELFFGEGSRLTVL.

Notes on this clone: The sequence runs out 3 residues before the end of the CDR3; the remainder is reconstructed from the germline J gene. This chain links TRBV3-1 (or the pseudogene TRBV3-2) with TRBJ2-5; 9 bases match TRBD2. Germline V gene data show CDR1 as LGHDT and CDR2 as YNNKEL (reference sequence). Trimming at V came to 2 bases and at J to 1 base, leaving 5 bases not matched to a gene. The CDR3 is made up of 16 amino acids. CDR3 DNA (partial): TGTGCCAGCAGCCAATCCCAGCGGGGGGTCCAAGAGACC. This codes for CASSQSQRGVQET. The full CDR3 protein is CASSQSQRGVQETQYF.